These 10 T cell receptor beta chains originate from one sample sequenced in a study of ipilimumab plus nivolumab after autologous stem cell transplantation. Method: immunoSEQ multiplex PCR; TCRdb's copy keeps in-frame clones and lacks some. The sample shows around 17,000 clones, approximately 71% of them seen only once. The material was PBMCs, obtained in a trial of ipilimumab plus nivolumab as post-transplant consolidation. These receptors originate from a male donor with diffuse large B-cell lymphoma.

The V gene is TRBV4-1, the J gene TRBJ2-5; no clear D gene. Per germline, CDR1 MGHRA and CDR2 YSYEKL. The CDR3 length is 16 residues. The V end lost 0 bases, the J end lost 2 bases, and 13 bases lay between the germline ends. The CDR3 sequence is CASSQEHLGLQETQYF. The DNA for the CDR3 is TGCGCCAGCAGCCAAGAGCACCTCGGGTTACAAGAGACCCAGTACTTC.

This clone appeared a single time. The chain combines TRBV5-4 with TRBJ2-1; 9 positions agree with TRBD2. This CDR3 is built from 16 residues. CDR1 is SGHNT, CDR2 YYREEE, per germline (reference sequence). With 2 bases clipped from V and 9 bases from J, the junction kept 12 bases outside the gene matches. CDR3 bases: TGTGCCAGCAGCTTCAGGACTAGCGCCATTCACGCTGAGCAGTTCTTC. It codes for CASSFRTSAIHAEQFF.

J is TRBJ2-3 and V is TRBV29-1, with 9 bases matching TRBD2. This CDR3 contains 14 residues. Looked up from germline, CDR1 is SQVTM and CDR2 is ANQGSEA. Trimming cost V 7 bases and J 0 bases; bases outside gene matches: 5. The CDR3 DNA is TGCAGCGCGCGGGGGGGCCCGAGCACAGATACGCAGTATTTT. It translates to CSARGGPSTDTQYF.

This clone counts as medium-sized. CDR3 DNA sequence: TGTGCCAGCAGCCCCCCAGGACAGGGGAACTATGGCTACACCTTC. It translates to CASSPPGQGNYGYTF. The chain joins TRBV7-9 to TRBJ1-2, with 9 bases aligning to TRBD1. Germline CDR1 and CDR2: SEHNR and FQNEAQ (reference sequence). Losses at the gene ends were 5 bases for V and 2 bases for J; bases not matched to a gene: 6. CDR3 length equals 15 residues. The whole variable domain, remainder taken from reference TRBV7-9 and TRBJ1-2, is DTGVSQNPRHKITKRGQNVTFRCDPISEHNRLYWYRQTLGQGPEFLTYFQNEAQLEKSRLLSDRFSAERPKGSFSTLEIQRTEQGDSAMYLCASSPPGQGNYGYTFGSGTRLTVV.

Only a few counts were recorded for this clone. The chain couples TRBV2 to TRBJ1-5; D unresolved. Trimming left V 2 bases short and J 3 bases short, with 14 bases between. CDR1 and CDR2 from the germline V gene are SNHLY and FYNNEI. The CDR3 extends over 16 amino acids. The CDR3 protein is CASSEKWQPPNQPQHF. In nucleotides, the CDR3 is TGTGCCAGCAGTGAAAAGTGGCAGCCGCCCAATCAGCCCCAGCATTTT.

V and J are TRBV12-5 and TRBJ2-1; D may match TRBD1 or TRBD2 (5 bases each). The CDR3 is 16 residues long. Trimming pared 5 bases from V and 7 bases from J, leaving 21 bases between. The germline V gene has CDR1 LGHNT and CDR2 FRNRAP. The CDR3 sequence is CASGGGRAPKGNEQFF. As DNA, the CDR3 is TGTGCTAGTGGTGGGGGTAGGGCACCCAAAGGAAATGAGCAGTTCTTC.

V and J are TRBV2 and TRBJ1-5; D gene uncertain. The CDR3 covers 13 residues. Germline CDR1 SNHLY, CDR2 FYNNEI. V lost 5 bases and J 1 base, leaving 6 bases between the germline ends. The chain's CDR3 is CASSNWSNQPQHF. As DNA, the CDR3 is TGTGCCAGCAGTAACTGGAGCAATCAGCCCCAGCATTTT. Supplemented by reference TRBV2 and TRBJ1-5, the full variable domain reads EPEVTQTPSHQVTQMGQEVILRCVPISNHLYFYWYRQILGQKVEFLVSFYNNEISEKSEIFDDQFSVERPDGSNFTLKIRSTKLEDSAMYFCASSNWSNQPQHFGDGTRLSIL.

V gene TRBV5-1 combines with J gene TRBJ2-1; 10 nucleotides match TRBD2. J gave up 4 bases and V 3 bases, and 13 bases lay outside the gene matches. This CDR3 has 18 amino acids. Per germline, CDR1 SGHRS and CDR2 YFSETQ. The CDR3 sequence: CASSSKKVAGGRYNEQFF. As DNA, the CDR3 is TGCGCCAGCAGCTCCAAAAAGGTAGCGGGAGGTCGATACAATGAGCAGTTCTTC.

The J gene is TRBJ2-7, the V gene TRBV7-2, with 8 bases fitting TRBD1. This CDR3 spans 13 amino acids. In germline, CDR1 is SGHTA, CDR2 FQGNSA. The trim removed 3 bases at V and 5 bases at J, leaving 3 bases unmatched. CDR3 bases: TGTGCCAGCAGCTTGGGACAGGAGAACGAGCAGTACTTC. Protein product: CASSLGQENEQYF.

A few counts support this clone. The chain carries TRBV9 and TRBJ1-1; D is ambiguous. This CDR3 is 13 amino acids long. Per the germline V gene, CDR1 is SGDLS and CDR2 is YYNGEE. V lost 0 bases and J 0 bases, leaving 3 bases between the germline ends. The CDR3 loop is CASSVAVNTEAFF. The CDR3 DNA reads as TGTGCCAGCAGCGTAGCTGTGAACACTGAAGCTTTCTTT.